Below, 14 T cell receptor beta chains from the same sample are listed, as sequenced in a study of response to subunit inactivated influenza vaccine. Using its own MiXCR run on the RT-PCR reads, TCRdb lists one record per CDR3 protein. This table holds roughly 520,000 distinct CDR3 sequences, around 25% found once. This specimen was CD4+ T cells sorted from PBMCs, taken roughly 5 days after vaccination. The origin of the receptors is a man in his forties or fifties who received an inactivated influenza vaccine.

This clonotype has only a few counts. This chain uses TRBV7-2 with TRBJ1-3; D gene ambiguous. V dropped 3 bases and J dropped 1 base, with 13 bases sitting between them. CDR1 is SGHTA, CDR2 FQGNSA, per germline. The CDR3 is 16 amino acids. The CDR3 sequence: CASSFLSKASGNTIYF. CDR3 DNA sequence: TGTGCCAGCAGCTTCTTGTCGAAGGCTTCTGGAAACACCATATATTTT.

The J gene is TRBJ2-2, the V gene TRBV5-1; D gene unclear. Germline lookup yields CDR1 SGHRS and CDR2 YFSETQ. This CDR3 comprises 13 residues. With 2 bases removed from V and 4 bases from J, the gap between germline ends came to 6 bases. CDR3 protein: CASSLVSTGELFF. Written as DNA, the CDR3 is TGCGCCAGCAGCTTAGTAAGCACCGGGGAGCTGTTTTTT.

This clonotype was picked up a small number of times. This chain joins TRBV6-5 and TRBJ1-4; TRBD1 matches at 12 bases. Germline V CDR1 and CDR2: MNHEY, SVGAGI. J was trimmed by 4 bases and V by 2 bases; bases with no gene match: 2. This CDR3 contains 16 residues. The chain's CDR3 is CASSYGTGGYNEKLFF. The CDR3 coding sequence is TGTGCCAGCAGTTACGGGACAGGGGGCTATAATGAAAAACTGTTTTTT.

V and J are TRBV4-2 and TRBJ2-2; 14 nucleotides line up with TRBD2. The CDR3 is made up of 18 amino acids. The ends lost 0 bases at V and 7 bases at J; junction bases unmatched: 7. CDR1 LGHNA and CDR2 YNFKEQ come from the germline V gene. The CDR3 loop is CASSQDGTSGSTGGELFF. The CDR3 region has the DNA TGTGCCAGCAGCCAAGATGGGACTAGCGGGAGTACAGGCGGGGAGCTGTTTTTT.

The V call is TRBV12-3 or TRBV12-4, the J call TRBJ1-1; no clear D. V lost 6 bases and J lost 2, with 13 bases in between. The CDR3 loop spans 14 amino acids. This CDR3 is CASRANSYNTEAFF. The CDR3 DNA reads TGTGCCAGCAGGGCGAACTCCTATAACACTGAAGCTTTCTTT.

This clonotype was seen many times. This chain uses TRBV20-1 with TRBJ2-3; D possibly corresponds to TRBD2 (6 bases). V lost 7 bases, J lost 2 bases, and 13 bases lay in between. CDR1 DFQATT and CDR2 SNEGSKA come from the germline V gene (reference sequence). This CDR3 has 13 residues. The CDR3 protein is CSVGTPPTDTQYF. Written as DNA, the CDR3 is TGCAGTGTAGGGACTCCACCCACAGATACGCAGTATTTT.

This sequence joins TRBV2 and TRBJ2-7; TRBD2 agrees at 7 bases. Per the germline V gene, CDR1 is SNHLY and CDR2 is FYNNEI. The junction had 8 bases not matched to a gene; V was cut back by 5 bases and J by 7 bases. This CDR3 contains 13 residues. The CDR3 DNA is TGTGCCAGCAGTCGAGCGGGGATGGGGGAGCAGTACTTC. Its protein is CASSRAGMGEQYF.

This clonotype was detected a few times. This chain connects TRBV6-5 to TRBJ2-7; D is unresolved. V lost 2 bases to trimming and J lost 3 bases, with 14 bases between them. Germline lookup yields CDR1 MNHEY and CDR2 SVGAGI. The CDR3 sequence is 15 residues long. CDR3 amino acids: CASSYQSTQNYEQYF. For the CDR3, the DNA is TGTGCCAGCAGTTACCAATCTACACAGAACTACGAGCAGTACTTC.

The chain links TRBV5-1 to TRBJ1-6, with no clear D. CDR3 size: 13 residues. Deletions cut 3 bases from V and 7 bases from J, with 8 bases between. Germline V gene lookup returns CDR1 SGHRS and CDR2 YFSETQ. CDR3 region: CASSWEGNSPLHF. In DNA form, the CDR3 reads TGCGCCAGCAGCTGGGAAGGGAATTCACCCCTCCACTTT.

This rearrangement joins TRBV10-3 to TRBJ2-1; D might be TRBD2 (6 bases). The length of the CDR3 is 15 residues. Germline values: CDR1 ENHRY, CDR2 SYGVKD. The V and J ends lost 8 bases and 5 bases respectively, with 19 bases between them. CDR3 bases: TGTGCCATCGGCCCCTGGGCGGGAATGAACAATGAGCAGTTCTTC. Translated, it gives CAIGPWAGMNNEQFF.

In this sample, this clonotype turned up a few times. This rearrangement joins TRBV11-2 to TRBJ2-1, with 7 bases matching TRBD2. V lost 6 bases, J lost 4 bases, and 9 bases stayed unmatched. This CDR3 spans 15 amino acids. Germline CDR1 SGHAT, CDR2 FQNNGV. The CDR3 DNA follows: TGTGCCAGCAGATCGCCGGGACTACTGTACAATGAGCAGTTCTTC. Protein sequence: CASRSPGLLYNEQFF.

This chain joins TRBV30 and TRBJ2-1, with a possible D match to TRBD2 (6 bases). Germline V gene lookup returns CDR1 GTSNPN and CDR2 SVGIG (reference sequence). The CDR3 consists of 11 residues. V lost 1 base and J 8 bases, leaving 6 bases between the germline ends. This CDR3 is CAWSASDEQFF. CDR3 coding DNA: TGTGCCTGGAGTGCTAGCGATGAGCAGTTCTTC.

This clonotype was counted a few times. The chain combines TRBV7-2 with TRBJ2-1; 11 bases fit TRBD2. The V segment lost 5 bases and the J segment 9 bases; nucleotides outside the gene matches: 15. Germline values: CDR1 SGHTA, CDR2 FQGNSA. This CDR3 region has 17 residues. Written as DNA, the CDR3 is TGTGCCAGCAGCCCTAAGGGTCTAGCGGGAGGTAAGGGTGAGCAGTTCTTC. Encoded protein: CASSPKGLAGGKGEQFF.

The table lists this clonotype with a few counts. CDR3 sequence: CASSVGGSEQYF. CDR3 nucleotide sequence: TGTGCCAGCAGTGTAGGGGGCTCCGAGCAGTACTTC. This chain links TRBV2 with TRBJ2-7, with 7 nucleotides matching TRBD1. Germline CDR1 SNHLY, CDR2 FYNNEI. The CDR3 sequence is 12 residues long. V dropped 4 bases and J dropped 6; count of bases not matched to a gene: 3.